The source of this T cell receptor beta chain is a study of T cells in Graves' hyperthyroidism and ophthalmopathy. RNA transcripts gave rise to amplified TCR beta CDR3 regions. The HTBI primer set drove a first-round RT-PCR of the TCR CDR3. TCRdb used MiXCR to reprocess the multiplex PCR reads, holding one entry per CDR3 protein. The sample shows about 590,000 distinct CDR3 sequences, 13% to 15% of them seen only once. In the case of this clonotype: One end of the junction does not line up with germline, which may come from a read error.

The CDR3 length is 17 residues. Germline CDR1 is LNHDA and CDR2 is SQIVND (reference sequence). V gene TRBV19 combines with J gene TRBJ2-1; 13 nucleotides match TRBD2. The receptor comes from a young woman with Graves' ophthalmopathy. The sequenced material came from blood. The CDR3 coding sequence is TGTGCCAGTAGTACCTACAGGACTAGCGGGAGTTACAATGAGCAGCTCTTC. Protein: CASSTYRTSGSYNEQLF.